This TCR beta chain was sequenced for a study of identical twins. A word on this clonotype: Its antigen is still unknown.

With template switching, a universal primer site was added, and the cDNA carried unique molecular identifiers. TCRdb redid the calling of the 5' RACE reads with MiXCR, one entry per CDR3 protein. This table holds 250,000 or so distinct CDR3 sequences, around 8.8% found once. Regarding the study as a whole: It was possible that invariant MAIT and iNKT cells partly confounded the zero-insertion analyses. While abundant cord blood beta clonotypes carried fewer insertions, memory repertoires showed no such pattern.

Germline V CDR1 and CDR2: SGHAT, FQNNGV. The CDR3 is 19 amino acids. With V trimmed by 0 bases and J by 6 bases, 16 bases remained unmatched. Another study also made use of these data, one on yellow fever vaccine responses in identical twins.

The rearrangement uses TRBV11-2 and TRBJ2-1; 8 bases agree with TRBD2. This receptor was identified in a woman aged 18 to 35 in good health. The material sequenced was CD8+ T cells sorted from blood. CDR3 protein: CASSLEALPGLVNRNEQFF. CDR3 coding DNA: TGTGCCAGCAGCTTAGAAGCACTCCCGGGACTAGTAAATCGCAATGAGCAGTTCTTC.